A single T cell receptor (beta chain) is shown here with its context. What it recognizes is unknown. The data were taken from a study of type 1 regulatory T cells. Study-wide context: T-allo10 is an in vitro-generated, Tr1-enriched CD4 T cell product specific for alloantigen. Study outcomes and limitations: Compared with non-type 1 regulatory T cells, type 1 regulatory T cells showed a more restricted TCR repertoire.

Each CDR3 protein gets one entry after TCRdb re-called the reads with MiXCR. The sample has about 71,000 distinct CDR3 sequences, 20% to 25% seen once; the top ten hold around 8.1%. This CDR3 is 15 amino acids long. Trimming cost V 3 bases and J 5 bases; bases outside gene matches: 4. Germline V CDR1 and CDR2: MNHEY, SMNVEV (reference sequence). The origin of this receptor is a human donor in good health. The chain is built from TRBV27 and TRBJ2-1; 10 bases align to TRBD2. Sequencing was done on a sample of cultured type 1 regulatory T (Tr1) cells, either the whole culture or a sorted fraction (not recorded which). The CDR3 coding sequence is TGTGCCAGCAGTTTCGGTACTAGCGGGAACAATGAGCAGTTCTTC. As protein: CASSFGTSGNNEQFF.